These T cell receptor beta chains were read from a single sample in a study of shared clonotypes between healthy human individuals. Using immunoSEQ multiplex PCR, the repertoire was profiled, and TCRdb retains in-frame clones only, with some absent. The sample has some 2,000,000 clones, roughly 94% seen once. The source material was naive CD4+ T cells sorted from blood. These receptors all come from a man between 18 and 29 years old in good health. Both conserved end residues are part of each CDR3. Clone size appears in some rows only: once, few, many, or a class for an expanded clone.

J gene | V gene | clone size | CDR3 protein
TRBJ1-6 | TRBV6-1 | once | CASTGWGVGNSPLHF
TRBJ2-5 | TRBV7-3 | NA | CASSRTSGGQETQYF
TRBJ1-6 | TRBV6-1 | NA | CASSEGQSSYNSPLHF
TRBJ2-7 | TRBV5-1 | NA | CASSVGQSSYEQYF
TRBJ2-3 | TRBV2 | NA | CASSIGGAHTDTQYF
NA | TRBV30 | NA | CAWSDNGDEQYF
TRBJ2-1 | TRBV11-2 | NA | CASSTLQGTGEQFF
TRBJ1-3 | TRBV29-1 | NA | CSAGRDIQGSGNTIYF
TRBJ2-1 | TRBV6-1 | NA | CASSERKTSGILLEQFF
TRBJ2-7 | TRBV28 | NA | CASSPRSLGRSYEQYF
TRBJ1-5 | TRBV15 | NA | CATSPTLPGSGQPQHF
TRBJ1-2 | TRBV18 | NA | CASSPPGIWDGYTF
TRBJ2-7 | TRBV5-4 | NA | CASSRGLAASYEQYF
TRBJ1-5 | TRBV6-1 | NA | CASSQDTQPQHF
TRBJ2-3 | TRBV13 | NA | CASSSWLAGGDTQYF
TRBJ2-5 | TRBV5-1 | NA | CASSAIAGGGETQYF
TRBJ2-5 | TRBV5-1 | NA | CASSLGGQGALQETQYF
TRBJ1-1 | TRBV5-6 | NA | CASSSGPRATEAFF
TRBJ1-2 | TRBV25-1 | NA | CASSDPGTNYGYTF
TRBJ2-7 | TRBV28 | NA | CASSPTRTGVEQYF
TRBJ2-7 | TRBV5-4 | NA | CASTAGVDYEQYF
TRBJ1-6 | TRBV29-1 | once | CSAMTGGISGSPLHF
TRBJ1-6 | TRBV4-1 | NA | CASSQWVQVSSYNSPLHF
TRBJ1-1 | TRBV6-1 | NA | CASRHPTMGNTEAFF
TRBJ2-5 | TRBV7-9 | NA | CASTLAGGPQETQYF
TRBJ2-5 | TRBV30 | once | CAWSVMGLGETQYF
TRBJ1-5 | TRBV28 | NA | CASSLHGQGASNQPQHF
TRBJ1-2 | TRBV27 | NA | CASNLYGYTF
TRBJ1-3 | TRBV18 | NA | CASSLNSESSGNTIYF
TRBJ2-4 | TRBV9 | NA | CASSVKTWLAKNIQYF
TRBJ2-7 | TRBV5-4 | NA | CASSVPGQGFYEQYF
TRBJ2-7 | TRBV14 | NA | CASSQGQTASYEQYF
TRBJ2-7 | TRBV29-1 | NA | CSVLSWDGPTPVYEQYF
TRBJ2-7 | TRBV7-8 | NA | CASSLAPGQASYEQYF
TRBJ1-6 | TRBV11-2 | NA | CASRQSGAYNSPLHF
TRBJ2-5 | TRBV18 | NA | CASSPGRGERAQYF
TRBJ2-1 | TRBV10-3 | NA | CAISESPGLAVNNEQFF
TRBJ1-5 | TRBV2 | NA | CASSGQGGQSNQPQHF
TRBJ1-3 | TRBV6-1 | NA | CASSDDRFNSGNTIYF
TRBJ2-5 | TRBV29-1 | NA | CSVEMGGETQYF
TRBJ2-7 | TRBV7-2 | NA | CASSLASHSSYEQYF
TRBJ1-6 | TRBV11-2 | NA | CASSLVANSPLHF
TRBJ1-2 | TRBV5-4 | NA | CASSTPRGDYGYTF
TRBJ2-7 | TRBV7-9 | NA | CASSSGPPQYF
TRBJ1-3 | TRBV5-1 | NA | CASSSESPAAGNTGNTIYF
TRBJ2-7 | TRBV7-8 | NA | CASSLRAYEQYF
TRBJ2-3 | TRBV7-2 | NA | CASSSASINTQYF
TRBJ2-3 | TRBV5-1 | NA | CASSSGTSGTDTQYF
TRBJ1-5 | TRBV4-2 | NA | CASSQGTEINQPQHF
TRBJ2-7 | TRBV30 | once | CAWNRDRGYEQYF
TRBJ2-7 | TRBV6-1 | NA | CASTWGRGVHEQYF
TRBJ2-3 | TRBV14 | NA | CASSQTGGEGTQYF